This entry describes one TCR beta chain. A single count supports this clone. Its antigen is unknown. Base quality data are lacking; no much larger clone is found one base away. The data belong to a study of blood T cell repertoires in COVID-19 (dated by TCRdb to between 2020 and 2021). Broadly, across the study: Collaborator samples came from the United States, Italy and Spain and covered acute and convalescent phases of COVID-19. The samples were drawn from the first 160 participants of the ongoing ImmuneRACE study and from some 1,300 subjects provided by 6 global collaborators. Where available, HLA class I and class II types were taken from metadata supplied by the sample provider and were not determined by assay-based typing. Subjects who had been exposed to COVID-19, were actively infected with it, or had recovered from it provided the deeply sampled blood TCRbeta repertoires that made up the dataset. The repertoires were released in a freely available public database intended as a resource for research on the immune response to SARS-CoV-2. Nearly every sample came with metadata listing a de-identified subject ID, COVID-19 status, age in years and sex. The material from the prospective study consisted of cDNA or gDNA derived from T cells, B-cell-depleted T cells, or PBMCs. Findings and caveats that apply to the study as a whole: The quantity of clinical and demographic metadata differed by source and by participant and was supplied without curation.

V sheds 10 bases and J sheds 0 bases, leaving 13 bases between their ends. Per the germline V gene, MRHNA is the CDR1 and SNTAGT is the CDR2. From cysteine to phenylalanine, the CDR3 is 14 amino acids long. CDR3 DNA only is kept here, 42 bases in frame from base 1. One collaborating source in Seattle enrolled patients during active infection and followed them longitudinally through the course of disease. Each collaborating institution followed its own protocols to collect whole blood in K2EDTA tubes. For TCRbeta analysis, collaborators shipped samples as frozen whole blood, isolated PBMCs, or DNA extracted from either of those sample types. The immunoSEQ Assay, a bias-controlled multiplex PCR, was used to amplify TCRbeta CDR3 regions from genomic DNA. The original pipeline was this. The number of nucleated cells in each sample was estimated from the amplification of reference gene primers within the assay. To quantify the absolute abundance of each unique TCRbeta CDR3 rearrangement, sequence reads were collapsed and filtered. For each sample, productive Simpson clonality was calculated by taking the square root of Simpson's diversity index across productive rearrangements. Entries here come from immuneACCESS through TCRdb and include only in-frame sequences with V and J called. Some clones fail to appear in such tables; in the studies checked, an unresolved V gene covers under half of the shortfall, and the cause of the remainder is unknown. From that table come the V and J calls and clone size; the DNA was used to work out D and trimming. The sample records about 370,000 clones, 80% to 90% of which are singletons. 8.5% to 12% of the sample belongs to the ten largest clones.

Source material: peripheral blood. This clonotype was sampled from a woman aged 25-40 years with COVID-19, enrolled during active disease. Recombination linked TRBV6-4 to TRBJ2-4; the best D guess is TRBD1, with 5 bases matching. The DNA is TGTGCCAAAAGACAGAGACTAGCCAAAAACATTCAGTACTTC. This sequence encodes CAKRQRLAKNIQYF.